This T cell receptor (beta chain) is from a study of control samples from healthy donors and cancer patients. CDR1 and CDR2 from the germline V gene are MDHEN and SYDVKM. The length of the CDR3 is 16 residues. Trimming took off 7 bases at V and 0 bases at J, with 16 bases between the two ends. TCRdb's copy holds only in-frame clones and misses some; the assay was immunoSEQ multiplex PCR. The top ten clones hold roughly 6.5% of a sample with 98,000 or so clones, approximately 82% of them seen once. Material: blood. The V and J genes are TRBV28 and TRBJ1-5; D is unclear. The clonotype was recovered from a young man in good health. Here the CDR3 DNA reads TGTGCCAGCACCTCTACGGGCGCCTTTAGCAATCAGCCCCAGCATTTT. Amino acid sequence: CASTSTGAFSNQPQHF.